This record covers a single TCR beta chain. These data belong to a study of T cell changes during pregnancy in multiple sclerosis. Trimming removed 5 bases at V and 4 bases at J, with 11 bases between. Germline assignment: CDR1 SGHTA and CDR2 FQGTGA. CDR3 size: 13 residues. The table came from immunoSEQ multiplex PCR; TCRdb's copy has only in-frame clones and leaves some out. The sample has 84,000 or so clones, approximately 94% seen once. The sample here was peripheral blood, taken in the third trimester of pregnancy. The TCR sequence derives from a female donor with multiple sclerosis, enrolled in a pregnancy study. The V gene is TRBV7-3, the J gene TRBJ2-5; D is ambiguous. As DNA, the CDR3 is TGTGCCAGCAGCCTCCCCCCAGGAGAGACCCAGTACTTC. Its protein is CASSLPPGETQYF. Supplemented by reference TRBV7-3 and TRBJ2-5, the full variable domain reads GAGVSQTPSNKVTEKGKYVELRCDPISGHTALYWYRQSLGQGPEFLIYFQGTGAADDSGLPNDRFFAVRPEGSVSTLKIQRTERGDSAVYLCASSLPPGETQYFGPGTRLLVL.